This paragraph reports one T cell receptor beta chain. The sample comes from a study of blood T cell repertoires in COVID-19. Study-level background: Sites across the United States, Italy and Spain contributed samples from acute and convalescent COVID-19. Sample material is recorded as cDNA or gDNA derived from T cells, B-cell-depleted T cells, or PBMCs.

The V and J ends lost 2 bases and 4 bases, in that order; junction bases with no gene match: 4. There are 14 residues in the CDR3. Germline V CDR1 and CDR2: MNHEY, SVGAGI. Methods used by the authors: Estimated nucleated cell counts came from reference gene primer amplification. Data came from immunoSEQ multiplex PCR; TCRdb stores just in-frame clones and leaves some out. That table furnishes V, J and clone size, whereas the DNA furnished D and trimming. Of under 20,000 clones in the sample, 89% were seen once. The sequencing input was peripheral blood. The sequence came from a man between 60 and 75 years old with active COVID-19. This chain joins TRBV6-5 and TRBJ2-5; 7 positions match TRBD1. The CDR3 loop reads CASSYGRQGETQYF. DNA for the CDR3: TGTGCCAGCAGTTACGGCAGACAGGGAGAGACCCAGTACTTC.